Following are 25 T cell receptor beta chains from one sample sequenced in a study of vaccination and CD4 T cells after COVID-19. These receptors' targets are unknown. Researchers used the Oncomine TCR Beta short-read assay to sequence DNA from cultured CD4+ T cells. TCRdb fed the PCR reads into MiXCR, producing one record per CDR3 protein. The sample lists about 14,000 distinct CDR3 sequences, around 56% occurring once. Treatment in this sample: roughly nine-day PBMC culture with coronavirus spike peptide pools or control peptides (ViraFEST assay). Sequenced input: CD4+ T cells from blood, cultured in vitro. These receptors came from a human donor who had recovered from COVID-19.

The chain's CDR3 is CASSQDQAGAHNEQFF. The CDR3 region has the DNA TGCGCCAGCAGCCAAGATCAGGCGGGAGCCCACAATGAGCAGTTCTTC. The chain has TRBV4-1 and TRBJ2-1; TRBD2 matches 7 bases. Per the germline V gene, CDR1 is MGHRA and CDR2 is YSYEKL. V lost 0 bases to trimming and J lost 5 bases; unmatched junction nucleotides: 7. The CDR3 has 16 residues.

V is TRBV2 and J is TRBJ1-5, with unresolved D. Trimming took off 7 bases at V and 3 bases at J, with 10 bases between the two ends. This CDR3 is built from 13 residues. Germline CDR1 SNHLY, CDR2 FYNNEI. CDR3 bases: TGTGCCAGCAAGCGAGACAACAATCAGCCCCAGCATTTT. Amino acids: CASKRDNNQPQHF.

The V gene is TRBV5-1, the J gene TRBJ2-3; the D is unclear. V was trimmed by 0 bases and J by 4 bases, leaving 3 bases between them. The V gene's germline CDR1 is SGHRS and CDR2 YFSETQ. The CDR3 runs 12 residues. The CDR3 sequence is CASSLDADTQYF. CDR3 bases: TGCGCCAGCAGCTTGGATGCAGATACGCAGTATTTT.

This clonotype was seen a handful of times. The rearrangement uses TRBV6-1 and TRBJ2-2; possible D gene TRBD2, 6 bases. This CDR3 has 17 residues. The germline gives CDR1 MNHNS, CDR2 SASEGT. V was cut by 0 bases and J by 3 bases, with 14 bases left in between. The CDR3 loop is CASSEALRGSYTGELFF. CDR3 DNA: TGTGCCAGCAGTGAAGCGTTGCGGGGTAGCTACACCGGGGAGCTGTTTTTT.

V is TRBV20-1 and J is TRBJ2-3; 7 bases agree with TRBD2. The trim removed 2 bases at V and 0 bases at J, leaving 8 bases unmatched. CDR3 length: 16 amino acids. Germline CDR1 and CDR2: DFQATT and SNEGSKA (reference sequence). This CDR3 reads CSARRASGASTDTQYF. CDR3 DNA: TGCAGTGCTAGAAGGGCTAGCGGAGCTAGCACAGATACGCAGTATTTT.

The chain couples TRBV5-4 to TRBJ2-7; maybe TRBD1 (5 bases). The V gene's germline CDR1 is SGHNT and CDR2 YYREEE (reference sequence). Deletions cut 0 bases from V and 1 base from J, with 8 bases between. This CDR3 region has 14 residues. The CDR3 DNA follows: TGTGCCAGCAGCTTGGGACAGCTGTCCTACGAGCAGTACTTC. This encodes CASSLGQLSYEQYF.

CDR3 residues: CASSLRTAEDEQYF. The CDR3 DNA is TGTGCCAGCAGCTTAAGGACAGCCGAGGACGAGCAGTACTTC. The chain carries TRBV7-2 and TRBJ2-7, with D possibly matching TRBD1 (6 bases). Germline V gene data show CDR1 as SGHTA and CDR2 as FQGNSA. The CDR3 runs 14 residues. Trimming cost V 2 bases and J 5 bases, with 13 bases left between them.

The chain couples TRBV10-3 to TRBJ2-6; the D gene is possibly TRBD1 (6 bases). The CDR3 spans 15 residues. V was trimmed by 4 bases and J by 4 bases, leaving 11 bases between them. From germline, CDR1 is ENHRY and CDR2 SYGVKD. In DNA, the CDR3 is TGTGCCATCAGTGCCCCAGGGGCCGGGGCCAACGTCCTGACTTTC. It yields the protein CAISAPGAGANVLTF.

This clonotype was counted between two and nine times. This chain links TRBV24-1 with TRBJ1-2, with 7 bases identical to TRBD1. V shed 3 bases and J 4 bases; nucleotides not matched to a gene: 4. The length of the CDR3 is 14 residues. Germline CDR1 reads KGHDR; CDR2 reads SFDVKD. CDR3 coding DNA: TGTGCCACCAGTGATGACAGGGCGAGCTATGGCTACACCTTC. Translated, it gives CATSDDRASYGYTF.

The chain has TRBV20-1 and TRBJ2-7; 8 bases are shared with TRBD1. CDR1 DFQATT and CDR2 SNEGSKA come from the germline V gene (reference sequence). Trimming removed 6 bases from V and 2 bases from J; junction bases left unmatched: 6. CDR3 length: 13 amino acids. This CDR3 is CSATPTGAYEQYF. CDR3 nucleotides: TGCAGTGCCACCCCGACAGGGGCCTACGAGCAGTACTTC.

The chain uses TRBV20-1 and TRBJ1-1; 9 bases are a match to TRBD1. Germline values: CDR1 DFQATT, CDR2 SNEGSKA (reference sequence). V lost 0 bases to trimming and J lost 2 bases; unmatched junction nucleotides: 4. This CDR3 comprises 15 residues. In DNA, the CDR3 is TGCAGTGCTAGAGACAGGGGACAGGGTAACACTGAAGCTTTCTTT. As protein: CSARDRGQGNTEAFF.

V gene TRBV7-9 combines with J gene TRBJ2-2, with TRBD2 matching over 10 bases. With V trimmed by 3 bases and J by 5 bases, 3 bases remained unmatched. CDR3 length: 15 amino acids. Per the germline V gene, CDR1 is SEHNR and CDR2 is FQNEAQ (reference sequence). CDR3 nucleotide sequence: TGTGCCAGCAGCTTGGGGACTAGCGATACCGGGGAGCTGTTTTTT. This gives the protein CASSLGTSDTGELFF.

Only a few counts were recorded for this clonotype. V gene TRBV19 combines with J gene TRBJ2-7, with 9 bases lining up with TRBD1. Germline V CDR1 and CDR2: LNHDA, SQIVND (reference sequence). The CDR3 is 14 amino acids. With V trimmed by 5 bases and J by 2 bases, 4 bases remained unmatched. The CDR3 here is CASSLGTGTYEQYF. In DNA, the CDR3 is TGTGCCAGTAGTTTAGGGACAGGGACCTACGAGCAGTACTTC.

The V gene is TRBV30, the J gene TRBJ2-7, with D possibly TRBD2 on 6 matching bases. This CDR3 spans 14 amino acids. Germline values: CDR1 GTSNPN, CDR2 SVGIG (reference sequence). V was pared by 1 base and J by 2 bases, with 12 bases between. In DNA form, the CDR3 reads TGTGCCTGGAGTGGCGGGACGGTGACCTACGAGCAGTACTTC. Encoded protein: CAWSGGTVTYEQYF.

This rearrangement joins TRBV19 to TRBJ2-6, with TRBD1 matching over 8 bases. Germline CDR1 and CDR2: LNHDA and SQIVND (reference sequence). V lost 4 bases, J lost 1 base, and 12 bases stayed unmatched. This CDR3 is 19 amino acids long. The DNA for the CDR3 is TGTGCCAGTAGTACAGCCGGGACAGGTGCCCCATCTGGGGCCAACGTCCTGACTTTC. Translating it yields CASSTAGTGAPSGANVLTF.

The rearrangement links TRBV19 to TRBJ1-5; D may be TRBD1 (6 bases). Trimming took 9 bases from V and 3 from J, leaving 15 bases between them. The germline CDR1 and CDR2 sequences are LNHDA and SQIVND (reference sequence). This CDR3 comprises 14 residues. The CDR3: CASKGDRYNQPQHF. Here the CDR3 DNA reads TGTGCCAGCAAGGGGGACCGTTACAATCAGCCCCAGCATTTT.

The chain uses TRBV10-1 and TRBJ2-3, with a possible D match to TRBD2 (10 bases). Germline V lookup: CDR1 WNHNN, CDR2 SYGVQD (reference sequence). Between the trimmed V and J ends, which lost 11 bases and 5 bases, there was a span of 47 bases. The CDR3 spans 23 residues. The DNA for the CDR3 is TGCGCCCCTAGGACTAGGGTACAGAGGACAGGGGCTAGCGGGAGACCCACGAAAGATACGCAGTATTTT. Translated, it gives CAPRTRVQRTGASGRPTKDTQYF.

The chain couples TRBV20-1 to TRBJ1-1, with no clear D. V gave up 4 bases and J gave up 6 bases, with 12 bases separating them. Germline values: CDR1 DFQATT, CDR2 SNEGSKA (reference sequence). The CDR3 has 12 amino acids. The CDR3 sequence: CSAKSDFSEAFF. The CDR3, as DNA: TGCAGTGCTAAGTCGGATTTCTCTGAAGCTTTCTTT.

This clonotype was seen more than once but under ten times. The J gene is TRBJ1-1, the V gene TRBV7-2; D remains ambiguous. Between the trimmed V and J ends, which lost 5 bases and 10 bases, there was a span of 17 bases. The germline V gene has CDR1 SGHTA and CDR2 FQGNSA. The CDR3 runs to 13 residues. CDR3 coding DNA: TGTGCCAGCAGCGATCGGGGTCGGGCGGCAGCTTTCTTT. Residues: CASSDRGRAAAFF.

This chain links TRBV19 with TRBJ2-5; TRBD2 agrees at 15 bases. The CDR3 totals 20 residues. CDR1 and CDR2 (germline): LNHDA, SQIVND (reference sequence). The junction had 13 bases not matched to a gene; V was cut back by 3 bases and J by 2 bases. CDR3 protein: CASSIRRLRGTSGRQETQYF. The DNA for the CDR3 is TGTGCCAGTAGTATTCGTCGGTTACGCGGGACTAGCGGGAGGCAAGAGACCCAGTACTTC. Full variable domain (outside the CDR3, taken from reference TRBV19 and TRBJ2-5): DGGITQSPKYLFRKEGQNVTLSCEQNLNHDAMYWYRQDPGQGLRLIYYSQIVNDFQKGDIAEGYSVSREKKESFPLTVTSAQKNPTAFYLCASSIRRLRGTSGRQETQYFGPGTRLLVL.

The DNA of the CDR3 is TGTGCCAGCAGCACGACAGGGATCAGGGGCTACACCTTC. Amino acids: CASSTTGIRGYTF. The rearrangement joins TRBV5-4 to TRBJ1-2, with 7 bases that match TRBD1. Trimming cost V 4 bases and J 8 bases; bases outside gene matches: 8. From germline, CDR1 is SGHNT and CDR2 YYREEE (reference sequence). The CDR3 runs 13 residues.

The chain recombines TRBV2 with TRBJ2-7; D is perhaps TRBD1 (6 bases). Germline loops: CDR1 SNHLY, CDR2 FYNNEI. Trimming cost V 4 bases and J 2 bases, with 12 bases left between them. The CDR3 is 14 amino acids. The CDR3 DNA is TGTGCCAGCAGTGGGACAGCTCCCCCCTACGAGCAGTACTTC. Its translation: CASSGTAPPYEQYF.

The V and J genes are TRBV29-1 and TRBJ1-1; TRBD1 matches 8 bases. After removal of 7 bases from V and 10 bases from J, the junction contained 17 bases not matched to a gene. Looked up from germline, CDR1 is SQVTM and CDR2 is ANQGSEA. The CDR3 has 14 amino acids. The CDR3 region is CSGSLPGQEVAAFF. The CDR3 nucleotides read TGCAGCGGTTCATTACCGGGACAGGAGGTAGCAGCTTTCTTT.

This chain uses TRBV21-1 with TRBJ2-7; whether TRBD2, the table's D call, matches the DNA was not checked. TRBV21-1 is a listed pseudogene. The CDR3 extends over 17 amino acids. CDR3 residues: CASSKGGTSGSSYEQYF. The CDR3 region has the DNA TGTGCCAGCAGCAAAGGGGGGACTAGCGGGAGCTCCTACGAGCAGTACTTC.

This clonotype was counted between two and nine times. CDR3 region: CASSHNSAPYGYTF. The CDR3 nucleotides read TGTGCCAGCAGCCATAATTCTGCCCCCTATGGCTACACCTTC. This rearrangement joins TRBV7-9 to TRBJ1-2; no reliable D call. The CDR3 spans 14 residues. Germline loops: CDR1 SEHNR, CDR2 FQNEAQ (reference sequence). Trimming stripped 5 bases from V and 4 bases from J, with 14 bases between.